The TCR beta chain described here comes from a study of cytomegalovirus exposure and HLA in healthy donors. Primers: 60 Vbeta forward and 13 Jbeta reverse. Profiled with immunoSEQ multiplex PCR; TCRdb holds only in-frame clones, not every one. The table records 180,000 or so clones, roughly 80% of them present only once. CDR1 and CDR2 from the germline V gene are LNHDA and SQIVND (reference sequence). There are 15 residues in the CDR3. Trimming took 3 bases from V and 0 from J, leaving 12 bases between them. What was sequenced was PBMCs. The chain joins TRBV19 to TRBJ2-7; D gene ambiguous. The sequence came from a girl between 10 and 17 years old in good health and CMV-seropositive. The CDR3 DNA follows: TGTGCCAGTAGTATGACACCCCAGAGCTCCTACGAGCAGTACTTC. This sequence encodes CASSMTPQSSYEQYF.